A selection of T cell receptor beta chains follows, all from one sample in a study of identical twins. One entry per CDR3 protein results from TCRdb running MiXCR on the 5' RACE reads. The sample lists approximately 260,000 distinct CDR3 sequences; about 9% were seen once. A further study also used this sample, focusing on yellow fever vaccine responses in identical twins.

Sequenced sample: CD8+ T cells sorted from blood. The source of these receptors is a woman between 18 and 29 years old in good health. Each CDR3 is given with its conserved first and last residue. A D gene is named only where the DNA matches it firmly. Clone size, where shown, is once, few, many, or a class for clones that have expanded.

j_call: TRBJ2-3
v_call: TRBV12-3/TRBV12-4
d_call: -
clone_size: few
cdr3_aa: CASSLEAGGDTQYF
cdr3_nt: TGTGCCAGCAGTTTAGAGGCAGGGGGGGATACGCAGTATTTT

j_call: TRBJ2-7
v_call: TRBV7-9
d_call: -
clone_size: few
cdr3_aa: CASSPELTGDSGSYEQYF
cdr3_nt: TGTGCCAGCAGCCCGGAGTTGACAGGTGACAGTGGGTCCTACGAGCAGTACTTC

j_call: TRBJ2-6
v_call: TRBV27
d_call: -
clone_size: few
cdr3_aa: CASSTLSPSTGANVLTF
cdr3_nt: TGTGCCAGCAGTACCCTTTCTCCCTCTACGGGGGCCAACGTCCTGACTTTC

j_call: TRBJ2-1
v_call: TRBV7-9
d_call: TRBD2
clone_size: many
cdr3_aa: CASSGRTSGVSYNEQFF
cdr3_nt: TGTGCCAGCAGCGGTCGGACTAGCGGGGTCTCCTACAATGAGCAGTTCTTC

j_call: TRBJ2-2
v_call: TRBV19
d_call: -
clone_size: -
cdr3_aa: CASSPARGELFF
cdr3_nt: TGTGCCAGTAGCCCTGCGAGGGGGGAGCTGTTTTTT

j_call: TRBJ1-1
v_call: TRBV5-1
d_call: -
clone_size: -
cdr3_aa: CASSLYQNTEAFF
cdr3_nt: TGCGCCAGCAGCTTGTATCAGAACACTGAAGCTTTCTTT

j_call: TRBJ2-5
v_call: TRBV5-8
d_call: TRBD2
clone_size: -
cdr3_aa: CASSLGLAGGSQETQYF
cdr3_nt: TGTGCCAGCAGCTTGGGACTAGCGGGGGGGTCCCAAGAGACCCAGTACTTC

j_call: TRBJ2-2
v_call: TRBV7-9
d_call: -
clone_size: many
cdr3_aa: CASSSGGAGELFF
cdr3_nt: TGTGCCAGCAGCTCCGGGGGTGCCGGGGAGCTGTTTTTT

j_call: TRBJ2-1
v_call: TRBV5-1
d_call: -
clone_size: few
cdr3_aa: CASSLGSIDEQFF
cdr3_nt: TGCGCCAGCAGCTTGGGTTCTATCGATGAGCAGTTCTTC

j_call: TRBJ2-2
v_call: TRBV15
d_call: -
clone_size: many
cdr3_aa: CATSRGRTVTNTGELFF
cdr3_nt: TGTGCCACCAGCAGAGGACGGACAGTCACGAACACCGGGGAGCTGTTTTTT

j_call: TRBJ1-1
v_call: TRBV20-1
d_call: -
clone_size: -
cdr3_aa: CSAPDSPHEAFF
cdr3_nt: TGCAGTGCTCCAGACAGCCCCCATGAAGCTTTCTTT

j_call: TRBJ2-3
v_call: TRBV6-5
d_call: -
clone_size: many
cdr3_aa: CASSYYGMGTDTQYF
cdr3_nt: TGTGCCAGCAGTTACTACGGGATGGGCACAGATACGCAGTATTTT

j_call: TRBJ2-7
v_call: TRBV12-3/TRBV12-4
d_call: -
clone_size: -
cdr3_aa: CASSSVLPDSYEQYF
cdr3_nt: TGTGCCAGCAGTTCGGTGCTACCCGACTCCTACGAGCAGTACTTC

j_call: TRBJ2-1
v_call: TRBV4-2
d_call: TRBD2
clone_size: few
cdr3_aa: CASSRTSGRDHEQFF
cdr3_nt: TGTGCCAGCAGTCGGACTAGCGGGCGGGACCATGAGCAGTTCTTC

j_call: TRBJ1-1
v_call: TRBV7-6
d_call: -
clone_size: many
cdr3_aa: CASSLGAGEAFF
cdr3_nt: TGTGCCAGCAGCTTAGGGGCCGGGGAAGCTTTCTTT

j_call: TRBJ2-5
v_call: TRBV28
d_call: TRBD2
clone_size: few
cdr3_aa: CASSLKAGGSETQYF
cdr3_nt: TGTGCCAGCAGTTTAAAGGCGGGAGGGAGCGAGACCCAGTACTTC

j_call: TRBJ2-7
v_call: TRBV29-1
d_call: -
clone_size: many
cdr3_aa: CSVLLAGGYEQYF
cdr3_nt: TGCAGCGTTCTCTTGGCAGGCGGGTACGAGCAGTACTTC

j_call: TRBJ2-7
v_call: TRBV29-1
d_call: TRBD1
clone_size: -
cdr3_aa: CSVEGQGMIREQYF
cdr3_nt: TGCAGCGTTGAGGGACAGGGGATGATTCGCGAGCAGTACTTC

j_call: TRBJ2-1
v_call: TRBV29-1
d_call: -
clone_size: many
cdr3_aa: CSVEGHRGGATYNEQFF
cdr3_nt: TGCAGCGTTGAAGGACATCGGGGTGGGGCCACATACAATGAGCAGTTCTTC

j_call: TRBJ2-7
v_call: TRBV10-2
d_call: TRBD1
clone_size: many
cdr3_aa: CASSEGQGLIYEQYF
cdr3_nt: TGCGCCAGCAGTGAGGGACAGGGCCTCATTTACGAGCAGTACTTC

j_call: TRBJ1-4
v_call: TRBV7-9
d_call: -
clone_size: few
cdr3_aa: CASSPGLTNEKLFF
cdr3_nt: TGTGCCAGCAGCCCAGGACTGACTAATGAAAAACTGTTTTTT

j_call: TRBJ2-3
v_call: TRBV29-1
d_call: TRBD2
clone_size: -
cdr3_aa: CSVTAGGTYADTQYF
cdr3_nt: TGCAGCGTAACAGCGGGAGGGACCTACGCAGATACGCAGTATTTT

j_call: TRBJ2-2
v_call: TRBV6-2/TRBV6-3
d_call: -
clone_size: few
cdr3_aa: CASSYESDSFTGELFF
cdr3_nt: TGTGCCAGCAGTTACGAGAGTGACAGTTTCACCGGGGAGCTGTTTTTT

j_call: TRBJ2-3
v_call: TRBV14
d_call: -
clone_size: -
cdr3_aa: CASSQGLQGTDTQYF
cdr3_nt: TGTGCCAGCAGCCAAGGGTTGCAGGGCACAGATACGCAGTATTTT

j_call: TRBJ1-1
v_call: TRBV25-1
d_call: -
clone_size: -
cdr3_aa: CASKGAEAFF
cdr3_nt: TGTGCCAGCAAGGGAGCTGAAGCTTTCTTT

j_call: TRBJ2-7
v_call: TRBV29-1
d_call: TRBD1
clone_size: -
cdr3_aa: CSVESYGDRAYEQYF
cdr3_nt: TGCAGCGTTGAAAGTTACGGCGACAGGGCCTACGAGCAGTACTTC

j_call: TRBJ2-7
v_call: TRBV7-9
d_call: -
clone_size: few
cdr3_aa: CASSLVNYEQYF
cdr3_nt: TGTGCCAGCAGCTTAGTAAACTACGAGCAGTACTTC

j_call: TRBJ2-3
v_call: TRBV7-9
d_call: -
clone_size: few
cdr3_aa: CASSSREEGFTDTQYF
cdr3_nt: TGTGCCAGCAGCTCCCGCGAGGAGGGATTTACAGATACGCAGTATTTT

j_call: TRBJ2-3
v_call: TRBV5-6
d_call: -
clone_size: -
cdr3_aa: CASSLARVRDTQYF
cdr3_nt: TGTGCCAGCAGCTTGGCCAGGGTAAGAGATACGCAGTATTTT

j_call: TRBJ2-7
v_call: TRBV4-2
d_call: TRBD2
clone_size: few
cdr3_aa: CASSQGASGGDVSYEQYF
cdr3_nt: TGTGCCAGCAGCCAAGGGGCTAGCGGGGGCGACGTATCCTACGAGCAGTACTTC

j_call: TRBJ2-7
v_call: TRBV4-2
d_call: -
clone_size: -
cdr3_aa: CASSPFRRDEQYF
cdr3_nt: TGTGCCAGCAGCCCCTTCCGGCGGGACGAGCAGTACTTC

j_call: TRBJ2-7
v_call: TRBV5-1
d_call: -
clone_size: many
cdr3_aa: CASSETRVLHEQYF
cdr3_nt: TGCGCCAGCAGCGAGACAAGGGTTTTGCACGAGCAGTACTTC